A single sample gave rise to the 20 T cell receptor beta chains below, sequenced in a study of early T cells in non-severe SARS-CoV-2 infection. TCRdb itself ran the 5' RACE reads through MiXCR, one entry per CDR3 protein. The repertoire includes more than 55,000 distinct CDR3 sequences, 8% to 9% of them detected once, and approximately 15% sits in the top ten. Sequenced input: whole blood. Receptor source: an adult who was a healthcare worker with PCR-confirmed SARS-CoV-2 infection or an uninfected control (not recorded which).

This clonotype was observed many times. The chain carries TRBV3-1 and TRBJ2-5; 10 bases map to TRBD1. This CDR3 region has 13 residues. The J segment lost 4 bases and the V segment lost 6 bases, leaving 2 bases of the junction unmatched. Germline V CDR1 and CDR2: LGHDT, YNNKEL (reference sequence). The CDR3 DNA is TGTGCCAGCAGGGGACAGGGGATAGAGACCCAGTACTTC. Translating gives CASRGQGIETQYF.

This clonotype was detected many times. The genes are TRBV6-5 and TRBJ2-7; D is unresolved. The V gene's germline CDR1 is MNHEY and CDR2 SVGAGI. This CDR3 is 13 amino acids long. The V end lost 4 bases, the J end lost 0 bases, and 7 bases lay between the germline ends. DNA for the CDR3: TGTGCCAGCAGTTTCTCTAGCTCCTACGAGCAGTACTTC. This codes for CASSFSSSYEQYF.

This clonotype was seen only a few times. This chain joins TRBV28 and TRBJ2-7; D uncertain. With 6 bases removed from V and 7 bases from J, the gap between germline ends came to 10 bases. This CDR3 contains 11 residues. Germline CDR1 and CDR2: MDHEN and SYDVKM. Here the CDR3 reads CASRHIGEQYF. The CDR3, as DNA: TGTGCCAGCAGACACATCGGGGAGCAGTACTTC.

The sample holds many counts of this clonotype. The rearrangement links TRBV6-1 to TRBJ2-7; 8 bases are a match to TRBD2. V gave up 1 base and J gave up 3 bases; unmatched junction bases: 5. From germline, CDR1 is MNHNS and CDR2 SASEGT. The length of the CDR3 is 15 residues. CDR3 DNA: TGTGCCAGCAGTGAAGGGTCCAGCGGGAGCTACGAGCAGTACTTC. Translating gives CASSEGSSGSYEQYF.

This clonotype has at least ten counts. This chain connects TRBV4-1 to TRBJ1-2; D ambiguous. Germline-derived CDR1 and CDR2 are MGHRA and YSYEKL. The CDR3 runs 14 residues. V dropped 1 base and J dropped 13 bases, with 19 bases sitting between them. For the CDR3, the DNA is TGCGCCAGCAGCCAAGGGAATGTGGGCCCCTCGGGCACCTTC. Translated, it gives CASSQGNVGPSGTF.

In its sample, this clonotype was seen a few times. The rearrangement links TRBV20-1 to TRBJ2-1; tentatively, D is TRBD1 (6 bases). Trimming took 6 bases from V and 0 from J, leaving 15 bases between them. Germline V gene data show CDR1 as DFQATT and CDR2 as SNEGSKA (reference sequence). The CDR3 loop spans 15 amino acids. CDR3 nucleotide sequence: TGCAGTGCACCGGTGGGGGCAGGCTCCTACAATGAGCAGTTCTTC. This gives the protein CSAPVGAGSYNEQFF.

This clonotype was observed many times. J is TRBJ1-1 and V is TRBV29-1, with 9 bases that match TRBD1. The CDR3 extends over 13 amino acids. The ends lost 6 bases at V and 4 bases at J; junction bases unmatched: 6. The germline CDR1 and CDR2 sequences are SQVTM and ANQGSEA. The CDR3, as DNA: TGCAGCGTCAGGGGACAGGGTACCACTGAAGCTTTCTTT. It encodes CSVRGQGTTEAFF.

The J gene is TRBJ2-7, the V gene TRBV12-3 or TRBV12-4; D could derive from TRBD1 or TRBD2 (5 bases each). Trimming took off 6 bases at V and 7 bases at J, with 19 bases between the two ends. The CDR3 runs 14 residues. DNA of the CDR3: TGTGCCAGCAGCCCGGGGCCAGTCCAACGGGAGCAGTACTTC. Its protein product is CASSPGPVQREQYF.

This clonotype was detected only once. The genes are TRBV6-5 and TRBJ2-1; 10 nucleotides agree with TRBD1. Germline V gene sequence: CDR1 MNHEY, CDR2 SVGAGI. This CDR3 is built from 18 residues. The V segment lost 5 bases and the J segment 0 bases; nucleotides outside the gene matches: 10. CDR3 loop: CASSPWTGGRSSYNEQFF. DNA for the CDR3: TGTGCCAGCAGTCCTTGGACAGGGGGGAGGAGCTCCTACAATGAGCAGTTCTTC.

The CDR3 DNA follows: TGTGCCAGCAGCTATGGTCCAGGGTCTGGGGCCAACGTCCTGACTTTC. Translating it yields CASSYGPGSGANVLTF. V is TRBV12-3 or TRBV12-4 and J is TRBJ2-6, with D possibly matching TRBD1 (5 bases). Trimming took off 6 bases at V and 1 base at J, with 13 bases between the two ends. The CDR3 length is 16 residues.

This clonotype was detected only a few times. This chain joins TRBV7-9 and TRBJ2-5; 7 bases are shared with TRBD2. Trimming removed 8 bases from V and 4 bases from J; junction bases left unmatched: 4. The germline CDR1 and CDR2 sequences are SEHNR and FQNEAQ (reference sequence). The CDR3 loop spans 12 amino acids. The CDR3 loop reads CASGRVGETQYF. For the CDR3, the DNA is TGTGCCAGCGGGAGGGTGGGAGAGACCCAGTACTTC.

A word on this clonotype: This may be a read error: a much more frequent sequence differs by one nucleotide. V is TRBV13 and J is TRBJ1-2; 7 bases map to TRBD1. CDR3 length: 15 residues. CDR1 PRHDT and CDR2 FYEKMQ come from the germline V gene (reference sequence). The CDR3 loop is CASSPGGGYNYGHTF. The CDR3, as DNA: TGTGCCAGCAGCCCAGGAGGGGGCTACAACTATGGCCACACCTTC.

The CDR3 here is CASSSLAGGIVEQYF. CDR3 bases: TGTGCCAGCAGCTCATTAGCGGGAGGAATTGTCGAGCAGTACTTC. The chain employs TRBV7-2 and TRBJ2-7; 10 bases map to TRBD2. CDR3 length: 15 amino acids. With 4 bases clipped from V and 6 bases from J, the junction kept 9 bases outside the gene matches. Germline V CDR1 and CDR2: SGHTA, FQGNSA.

This chain links TRBV28 with TRBJ1-6; unclear D gene. Trimming took off 9 bases at V and 9 bases at J, with 3 bases between the two ends. Germline CDR1 and CDR2: MDHEN and SYDVKM. The CDR3 runs to 9 residues. The CDR3 DNA sequence: TGTGCCAGACCTTCACCCCTCCACTTT. Translated: CARPSPLHF.

In its sample, this clonotype was seen a few times. V and J are TRBV5-1 and TRBJ2-7; the D is unclear. This CDR3 contains 14 residues. Trimming took 4 bases from V and 0 from J, leaving 11 bases between them. Per germline, CDR1 SGHRS and CDR2 YFSETQ. For the CDR3, the DNA is TGCGCCAGCAGCATCAGTAGGACCTCCTACGAGCAGTACTTC. Translation: CASSISRTSYEQYF. Together with reference TRBV5-1 and TRBJ2-7, the CDR3 gives the full variable domain: KAGVTQTPRYLIKTRGQQVTLSCSPISGHRSVSWYQQTPGQGLQFLFEYFSETQRNKGNFPGRFSGRQFSNSRSEMNVSTLELGDSALYLCASSISRTSYEQYFGPGTRLTVT.

This chain links TRBV7-3 with TRBJ2-5; TRBD2 matches 9 bases. The germline CDR1 and CDR2 sequences are SGHTA and FQGTGA. With V trimmed by 6 bases and J by 0 bases, 5 bases remained unmatched. This CDR3 is 15 amino acids long. CDR3: CASSPGGRDQETQYF. The CDR3, as DNA: TGTGCCAGCAGTCCTGGCGGGAGGGACCAAGAGACCCAGTACTTC.

There are many counts of this clonotype. The chain links TRBV5-5 to TRBJ2-7; D unclear. V lost 3 bases to trimming and J lost 6 bases, with 13 bases between them. Looked up from germline, CDR1 is SGHKS and CDR2 is YYEKEE (reference sequence). The CDR3 consists of 13 residues. CDR3 amino acids: CASSSEPGGEQYF. The DNA for the CDR3 is TGTGCCAGCAGCTCCGAACCAGGCGGCGAGCAGTACTTC.

The genes are TRBV28 and TRBJ2-5, with 14 bases identical to TRBD2. The CDR3 is 17 amino acids. Germline CDR1 reads MDHEN; CDR2 reads SYDVKM. The trim removed 6 bases at V and 3 bases at J, leaving 9 bases unmatched. CDR3 sequence (DNA): TGTGCCAGCAGCCCGCCCTCGGGACTAGCGGGAGAAGAGACCCAGTACTTC. It translates to CASSPPSGLAGEETQYF.

This clonotype was observed a handful of times. V is TRBV6-1 and J is TRBJ1-1; TRBD1 might be the D (5 bases). CDR3 length equals 14 residues. V was cut by 1 base and J by 4 bases, with 10 bases left in between. CDR1 and CDR2 from the germline V gene are MNHNS and SASEGT. CDR3 region: CASSEEAGITEAFF. The CDR3 nucleotides are TGTGCCAGCAGTGAAGAGGCAGGGATCACTGAAGCTTTCTTT.

This clonotype was observed at least ten times. The gene calls are TRBV29-1 and TRBJ2-1; either TRBD1 or TRBD2 may supply D (7 bases each). V was clipped by 6 bases and J by 4 bases, with 16 bases between them. The CDR3 runs 14 residues. The germline CDR1 and CDR2 sequences are SQVTM and ANQGSEA. CDR3 sequence: CSVFFRGGYNEQFF. DNA for the CDR3: TGCAGCGTCTTCTTCAGGGGGGGTTACAATGAGCAGTTCTTC.